This T cell receptor (beta chain) emerged from a study of T cell responses to AZD1222 COVID-19 vaccine. Sequencing was performed with immunoSEQ multiplex PCR; in TCRdb, only in-frame clones are kept and a portion is missing. The table records tens of thousands of clones, around 88% of them present only once. General study points: It should be noted that donors were predominantly white British and more often female, and clonal diversity was possibly underestimated. Seropositive status at baseline applied to only a handful of AZD1222 recipients. Nearly half of unique spike-specific TCRs reportedly avoided B.1.351 and B.1.1.7 mutated regions. The repertoires were collected only after the peak T cell response.

V was pared by 3 bases and J by 0 bases, with 7 bases of the junction left unmatched. This CDR3 has 18 amino acids. Germline V gives CDR1 KGHSH, CDR2 LQKENI. As to this clone: Its antigen is currently unknown.

The sample consisted of peripheral blood, taken on day 0 of MenACWY control vaccination. This receptor was identified in an adult in good health. The chain couples TRBV18 to TRBJ1-6, with 8 bases lining up with TRBD1. In DNA, the CDR3 is TGTGCCAGCTCACCTGGGACAGGCTTAAGCTCCTATAATTCACCCCTCCACTTT. Its translation: CASSPGTGLSSYNSPLHF.